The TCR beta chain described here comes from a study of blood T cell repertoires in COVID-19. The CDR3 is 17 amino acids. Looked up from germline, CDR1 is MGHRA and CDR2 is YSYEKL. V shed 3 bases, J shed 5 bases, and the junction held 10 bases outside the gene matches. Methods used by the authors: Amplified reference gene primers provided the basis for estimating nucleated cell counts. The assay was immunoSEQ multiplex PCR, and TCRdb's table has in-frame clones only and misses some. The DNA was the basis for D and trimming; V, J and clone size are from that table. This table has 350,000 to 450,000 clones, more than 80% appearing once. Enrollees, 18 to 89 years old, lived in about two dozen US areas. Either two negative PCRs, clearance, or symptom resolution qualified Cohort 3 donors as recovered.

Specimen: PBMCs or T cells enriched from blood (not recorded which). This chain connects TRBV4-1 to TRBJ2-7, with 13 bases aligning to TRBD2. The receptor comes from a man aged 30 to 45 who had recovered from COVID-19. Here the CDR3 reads CASSQGTSGIEAHEQYF. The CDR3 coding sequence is TGCGCCAGCAGCCAGGGGACTAGCGGGATCGAGGCCCACGAGCAGTACTTC.